This T cell receptor beta chain came from a study of T cells after yellow fever vaccination. Study-level background: The authors prepared low-cell-number fractions using SMART-Seq v4 Ultra Low Input. Study-wide findings and caveats: Abundant contaminating clonotypes from the bulk population could appear in FACS-sorted repertoires. Booster samples showed a return of most primary-vaccination clones (roughly 96% CD4, approximately 88% CD8).

A word on this clonotype: Its antigen is still unknown.

Germline CDR1 is KGHSH and CDR2 is LQKENI. The V end was cut by 4 bases, the J end by 0 bases, with 6 bases between. The CDR3 runs to 13 residues. In making TCR cDNA, 5'RACE template switching added a universal primer site and UMIs to it. TCRdb ran MiXCR on the 5' RACE reads and lists one entry per CDR3 protein. The data contain some 320,000 distinct CDR3 sequences, approximately 4.3% of them singletons. The chain carries TRBV18 and TRBJ1-2; D remains unclear. Sequences were derived from PBMCs, sampled 15 days after the yellow fever booster vaccination. The TCR sequence derives from a man younger than 35 who received the YFV17D yellow fever vaccine. The CDR3 region is CASSRSSNYGYTF. DNA for the CDR3: TGTGCCAGCTCACGTAGTTCTAACTATGGCTACACCTTC.